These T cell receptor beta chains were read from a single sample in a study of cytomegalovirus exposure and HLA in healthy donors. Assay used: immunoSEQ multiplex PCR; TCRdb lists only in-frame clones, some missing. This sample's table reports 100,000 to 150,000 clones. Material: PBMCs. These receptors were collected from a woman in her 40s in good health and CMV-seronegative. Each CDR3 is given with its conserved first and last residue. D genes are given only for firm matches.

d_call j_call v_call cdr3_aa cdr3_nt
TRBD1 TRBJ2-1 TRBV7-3 CASSLGGTGGNEQFF TGTGCCAGCAGCCTAGGCGGGACAGGTGGGAATGAGCAGTTCTTC
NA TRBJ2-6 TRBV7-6 CASTPWGGPSGGANVLTF TGTGCCAGCACCCCCTGGGGGGGGCCCTCTGGTGGGGCCAACGTCCTGACTTTC
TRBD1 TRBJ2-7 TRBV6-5 CASSRGQGTYEQYF TGTGCCAGCAGTAGAGGACAGGGCACCTACGAGCAGTACTTC
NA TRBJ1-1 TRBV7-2 CASTLRGITEAFF TGTGCCAGCACCTTGCGGGGGATCACTGAAGCTTTCTTT
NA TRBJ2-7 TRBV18 CASSPGLRDEQYF TGTGCCAGCTCACCCGGACTGAGAGACGAGCAGTACTTC
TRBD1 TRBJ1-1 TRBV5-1 CASSLGQPGTEAFF TGCGCCAGCAGCCTGGGACAGCCGGGCACTGAAGCTTTCTTT
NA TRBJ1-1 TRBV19 CASAGFLNTEAFF TGTGCCAGTGCAGGGTTTCTGAACACTGAAGCTTTCTTT
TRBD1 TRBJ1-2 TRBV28 CASRTGIYGYTF TGTGCCAGCAGGACAGGGATCTATGGCTACACCTTC
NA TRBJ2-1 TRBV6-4 CASSAQTNHNEQFF TGTGCCAGCAGTGCCCAGACTAACCACAATGAGCAGTTCTTC
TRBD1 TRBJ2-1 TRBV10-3 CAISGGTGINEQFF TGTGCCATCAGTGGTGGGACAGGGATCAATGAGCAGTTCTTC
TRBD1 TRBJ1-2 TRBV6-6 CASNTRDREVGGYTF TGTGCCAGCAACACCCGGGACAGGGAGGTGGGTGGCTACACCTTC
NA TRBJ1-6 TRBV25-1 CASSDAGRQSSYNSPLHF TGTGCCAGCAGTGATGCGGGACGCCAGAGCTCCTATAATTCACCCCTCCACTTT
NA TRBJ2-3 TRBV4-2 CASSLPGLFTDTQYF TGTGCCAGCAGCCTTCCGGGACTTTTCACAGATACGCAGTATTTT
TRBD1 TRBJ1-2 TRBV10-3 CAISGTGQTVSGYTF TGTGCCATCAGTGGAACGGGACAGACGGTATCGGGCTACACCTTC
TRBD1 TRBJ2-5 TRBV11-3 CASSLGDRGIETQYF TGTGCCAGCAGCTTAGGTGACAGGGGGATCGAGACCCAGTACTTC
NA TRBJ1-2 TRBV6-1 CASSERGQHSNYGYTF TGTGCCAGCAGTGAGAGAGGACAGCACTCTAACTATGGCTACACCTTC
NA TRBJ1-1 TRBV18 CASSTTNGNTEAFF TGTGCCAGCTCAACAACTAATGGGAACACTGAAGCTTTCTTT
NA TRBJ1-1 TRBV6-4 CASSVTGNTEAFF TGTGCCAGCAGCGTGACAGGGAACACTGAAGCTTTCTTT
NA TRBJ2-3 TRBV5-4 CASSFRRTDTQYF TGTGCCAGCAGCTTCAGGCGCACAGATACGCAGTATTTT
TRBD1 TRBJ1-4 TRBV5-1 CASSPGTGANEKLFF TGCGCCAGCAGCCCGGGGACAGGGGCTAATGAAAAACTGTTTTTT
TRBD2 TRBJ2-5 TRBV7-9 CASSLGRLATEYF TGTGCCAGCAGCTTAGGTAGACTAGCTACCGAGTACTTC
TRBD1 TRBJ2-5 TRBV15 CATSRRDSQETQYF TGTGCCACCAGCAGACGGGACAGCCAAGAGACCCAGTACTTC
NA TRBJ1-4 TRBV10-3 CAISESQGNEKLFF TGTGCCATCAGTGAGTCGCAGGGGAACGAAAAACTGTTTTTT
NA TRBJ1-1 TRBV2 CASRGEVNTEAFF TGTGCCAGCCGTGGTGAGGTTAACACTGAAGCTTTCTTT
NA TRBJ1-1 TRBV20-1 CSAREGAIAFF TGCAGTGCTAGAGAGGGAGCTATAGCTTTCTTT
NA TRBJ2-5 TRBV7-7 CASSRGDRETQYF TGTGCTAGCAGCCGGGGTGACCGGGAGACCCAGTACTTC
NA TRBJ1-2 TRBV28 CASSSGQYYGYTF TGTGCCAGCAGCTCCGGACAGTACTATGGCTACACCTTC
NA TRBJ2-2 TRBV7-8 CASSLHRTGTGRTGELFF TGTGCCAGCAGCTTGCACCGTACCGGGACGGGGAGGACCGGGGAGCTGTTTTTT
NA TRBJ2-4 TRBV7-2 CASSLGGVGNIQYF TGTGCCAGCAGCTTAGGGGGCGTGGGTAACATTCAGTACTTC
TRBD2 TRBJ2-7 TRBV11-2 CASSLGAGDFYEQYF TGTGCCAGCAGCTTAGGGGCGGGGGACTTCTACGAGCAGTACTTC
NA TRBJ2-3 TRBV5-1 CASSLVETRTDTQYF TGCGCCAGCAGCTTGGTTGAGACACGCACAGATACGCAGTATTTT
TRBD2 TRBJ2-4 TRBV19 CASSIAGGTKNIQYF TGTGCCAGTAGTATAGCGGGGGGAACCAAAAACATTCAGTACTTC
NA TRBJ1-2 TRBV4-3 CASSPQHRPNYGYTF TGCGCCAGCAGCCCCCAACACAGGCCTAACTATGGCTACACCTTC
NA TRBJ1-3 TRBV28 CASSLLYSGNTIYF TGTGCCAGCAGCTTACTGTACTCTGGAAACACCATATATTTT
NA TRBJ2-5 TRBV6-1 CAGEIQGREETQYF TGTGCCGGGGAAATACAGGGTCGAGAAGAGACCCAGTACTTC
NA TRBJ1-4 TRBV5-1 CASSSGGTGRTNEKLFF TGCGCCAGCAGCTCGGGGGGTACAGGGAGGACTAATGAAAAACTGTTTTTT
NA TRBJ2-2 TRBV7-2 CASSSQGLGNAGELFF TGTGCCAGCAGCTCGCAGGGTCTGGGAAACGCCGGGGAGCTGTTTTTT
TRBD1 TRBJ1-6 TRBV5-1 CATRDSGNNSPLHF TGCGCCACCAGGGACAGCGGGAATAATTCACCCCTCCACTTT
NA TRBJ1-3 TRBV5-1 CASSSGLISGNTIYF TGCGCCAGCAGCTCGGGACTGATCTCTGGAAACACCATATATTTT
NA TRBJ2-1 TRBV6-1 CASSEGDWNEQFF TGTGCCAGCAGTGAAGGGGACTGGAATGAGCAGTTCTTC
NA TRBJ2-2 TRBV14 CASSQEMTGGELFF TGTGCCAGCAGCCAAGAGATGACGGGCGGGGAGCTGTTTTTT
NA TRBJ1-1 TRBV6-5 CASSPRGRGNTEAFF TGTGCCAGCAGTCCCAGGGGCCGGGGGAACACTGAAGCTTTCTTT
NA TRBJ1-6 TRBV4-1 CASSLQHTGFSSYNSPLHF TGCGCCAGCAGCCTTCAGCATACAGGGTTTAGCTCCTATAATTCACCCCTCCACTTT
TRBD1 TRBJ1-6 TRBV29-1 CSFRTGTGSPLHF TGCAGCTTCCGGACAGGGACGGGTTCACCCCTCCACTTT
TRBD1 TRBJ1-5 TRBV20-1 CSANTGAQHF TGCAGTGCCAACACAGGGGCCCAGCATTTT
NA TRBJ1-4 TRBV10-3 CAAGGGAGEKLFF TGTGCCGCAGGTGGGGGGGCTGGTGAAAAACTGTTTTTT
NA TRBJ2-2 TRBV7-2 CASSRSGRELFF TGTGCCAGCAGCCGTAGCGGCCGGGAGCTGTTTTTT
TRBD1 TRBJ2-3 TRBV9 CASSVARGQSTDTQYF TGTGCCAGCAGCGTAGCCAGGGGGCAATCGACAGATACGCAGTATTTT
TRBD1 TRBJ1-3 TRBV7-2 CASSLTGTGNTIYF TGTGCCAGCAGCTTGACAGGGACTGGAAACACCATATATTTT
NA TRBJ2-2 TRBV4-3 CASSPEMGGYTGELFF TGCGCCAGCAGCCCAGAAATGGGGGGATACACCGGGGAGCTGTTTTTT
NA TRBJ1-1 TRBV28 CASSLFFVRTEAFF TGTGCCAGCAGTTTATTCTTCGTCCGCACTGAAGCTTTCTTT
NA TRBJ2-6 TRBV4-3 CASSQDPGLFSGANVLTF TGCGCCAGCAGCCAAGATCCGGGACTGTTCTCTGGGGCCAACGTCCTGACTTTC
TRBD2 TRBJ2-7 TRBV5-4 CASSLAGLNYEQYF TGTGCCAGCAGCTTAGCGGGGCTAAACTACGAGCAGTACTTC
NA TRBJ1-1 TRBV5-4 CASSFLRDSEAFF TGTGCCAGCAGCTTTCTCCGGGACTCTGAAGCTTTCTTT
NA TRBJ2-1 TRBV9 CASSVATGGVEQFF TGTGCCAGCAGCGTAGCTACGGGGGGCGTAGAGCAGTTCTTC
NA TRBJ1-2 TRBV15 CATSRVSGDYGYTF TGTGCCACCAGCAGAGTGTCGGGGGACTATGGCTACACCTTC
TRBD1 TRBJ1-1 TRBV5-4 CASSSSGTGGFTEAFF TGTGCCAGCAGCTCCTCCGGGACAGGGGGCTTCACTGAAGCTTTCTTT
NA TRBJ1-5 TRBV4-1 CASSQPGGYQPQHF TGCGCCAGCAGCCAACCGGGGGGATATCAGCCCCAGCATTTT
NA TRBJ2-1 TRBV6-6 CASSYAGDEQFF TGTGCCAGCAGTTACGCAGGGGATGAGCAGTTCTTC
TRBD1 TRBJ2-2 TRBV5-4 CASSPDRAGGTGELFF TGTGCCAGCAGCCCCGATAGGGCAGGGGGCACCGGGGAGCTGTTTTTT